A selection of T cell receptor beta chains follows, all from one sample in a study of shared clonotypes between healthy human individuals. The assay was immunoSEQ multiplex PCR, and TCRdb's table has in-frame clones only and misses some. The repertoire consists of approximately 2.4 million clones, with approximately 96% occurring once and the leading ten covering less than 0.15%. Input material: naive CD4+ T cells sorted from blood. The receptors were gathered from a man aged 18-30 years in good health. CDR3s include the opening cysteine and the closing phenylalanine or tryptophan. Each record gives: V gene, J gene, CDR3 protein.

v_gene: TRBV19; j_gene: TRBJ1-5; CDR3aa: CASSQESNQPQHF
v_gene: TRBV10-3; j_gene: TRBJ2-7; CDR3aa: CAISERKTGSYEQYF
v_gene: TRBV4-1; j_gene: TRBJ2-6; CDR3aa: CASSHFHSGTVSGANVLTF
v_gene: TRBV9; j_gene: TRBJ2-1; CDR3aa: CASSVRLVSDEQFF
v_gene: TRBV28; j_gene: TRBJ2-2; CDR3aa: CASSLRHLTGELFF
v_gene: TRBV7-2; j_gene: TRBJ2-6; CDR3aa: CASSFWGASGANVLTF
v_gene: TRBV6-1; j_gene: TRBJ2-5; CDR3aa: CASSASPGRNRETQYF
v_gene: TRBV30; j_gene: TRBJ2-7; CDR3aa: CAWSGDRYEQYF
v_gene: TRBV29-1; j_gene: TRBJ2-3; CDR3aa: CSVRPRFSDTQYF
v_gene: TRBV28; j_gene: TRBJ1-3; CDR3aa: CASSSYRGTGNTIYF
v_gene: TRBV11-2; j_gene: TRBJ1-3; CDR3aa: CASSAAGASGNTIYF
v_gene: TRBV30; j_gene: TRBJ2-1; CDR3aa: CAPQSSYNEQFF
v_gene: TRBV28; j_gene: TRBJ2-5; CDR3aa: CASSLSAGYQETQYF
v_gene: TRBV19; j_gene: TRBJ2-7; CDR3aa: CASSIQATGANEQYF
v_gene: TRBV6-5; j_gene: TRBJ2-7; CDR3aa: CASTPSGLGSYEQYF
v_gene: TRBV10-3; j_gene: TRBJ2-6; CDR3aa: CATRTGTSSGANVLTF
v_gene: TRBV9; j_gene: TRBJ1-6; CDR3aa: CASSVGQGAGSPLHF
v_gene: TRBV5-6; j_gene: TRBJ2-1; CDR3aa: CASTREGPQFF
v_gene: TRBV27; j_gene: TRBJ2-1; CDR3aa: CASSSWTGSNEQFF
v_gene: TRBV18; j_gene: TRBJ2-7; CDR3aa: CASSLSSGRAYLEQYF
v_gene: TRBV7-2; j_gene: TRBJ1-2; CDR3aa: CASSLGRWAAPSNYGYTF
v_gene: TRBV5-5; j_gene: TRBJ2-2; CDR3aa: CASSLAVTGELFF